This T cell receptor beta chain emerged from a study of a mutant IDH1 vaccine in newly diagnosed glioma. General observations from the study: Induction of immune responses by the vaccine occurred in roughly 93% of patients.

Comments on this clone: Antigen specificity is unknown.

Time point of the sample: week 5, during vaccination. Mutant IDH1 20-mer peptide, at 300 ug, made up each vaccine dose, with topical imiquimod. TCRdb keeps only in-frame clones here, not all; method: immunoSEQ multiplex PCR. The sample consists of about 58,000 clones, about 88% of them appearing once. The length of the CDR3 is 16 residues. V lost 2 bases to trimming and J lost 5 bases; unmatched junction nucleotides: 8. The germline V gene encodes CDR1 MNHEY and CDR2 SMNVEV (reference sequence). The chain uses TRBV27 and TRBJ1-2, with 10 bases fitting TRBD1. The clonotype comes from a woman between 50 and 59 years old with glioma. The starting material was PBMCs, obtained from a glioma patient whose treatment included an IDH1 peptide vaccine. The CDR3 DNA is TGTGCCAGCAGTTTAACGGGACAGGGGCCTCTTTATGGCTACACCTTC. Its translation is CASSLTGQGPLYGYTF.